These 32 T cell receptor beta chains were sequenced from one sample in a study of CD8+ T cells in alopecia areata. It was cDNA, reverse transcribed from extracted RNA, that served as the sequencing template. TCRdb's table, derived via immunoSEQ multiplex PCR, lists solely in-frame clones and lacks some. The sample carries 130,000 to 150,000 clones, approximately 49% recorded once. This specimen was CD4+ T cells sorted from blood, taken at week 0. The receptors were sampled from a human donor with alopecia areata.

The table lists this clone with a few counts. The chain has TRBV29-1 and TRBJ2-1; D is uncertain. CDR3 size: 12 residues. Germline assignment: CDR1 SQVTM and CDR2 ANQGSEA. V was trimmed by 8 bases and J by 6 bases, leaving 14 bases between them. The CDR3, as DNA: TGCAGCCTCACTACCGGGCCCAATGAGCAGTTCTTC. Translation gives CSLTTGPNEQFF.

The chain couples TRBV7-9 to TRBJ2-1; the D is unclear. The CDR3 runs to 13 residues. Germline CDR1 is SEHNR and CDR2 is FQNEAQ (reference sequence). The V end was cut by 5 bases, the J end by 1 base, with 6 bases between. The DNA for the CDR3 is TGTGCCAGCAGCCCGAGTTCCTACAATGAGCAGTTCTTC. It translates to CASSPSSYNEQFF.

The CDR3 reads CASSLLGSADQPQHF. Written as DNA, the CDR3 is TGTGCCAGCAGCCTACTAGGGAGTGCCGACCAGCCCCAGCATTTT. This chain uses TRBV2 with TRBJ1-5, with D uncertain. V lost 6 bases and J lost 7, with 19 bases in between. Germline-derived CDR1 and CDR2 are SNHLY and FYNNEI. The CDR3 extends over 15 amino acids.

The V gene is TRBV7-2, the J gene TRBJ2-7, with 9 bases identical to TRBD2. V was clipped by 1 base and J by 7 bases; unmatched bases: 8. The CDR3 runs 15 residues. Germline V lookup: CDR1 SGHTA, CDR2 FQGNSA. As DNA, the CDR3 is TGTGCCAGCAGCTTAGAGGGGGCTAGCGGGAAGGAGCAGTACTTC. Translation: CASSLEGASGKEQYF.

Only one count was recorded for this clone. This chain uses TRBV30 with TRBJ2-1, with D possibly TRBD1 on 6 matching bases. Germline CDR1 GTSNPN, CDR2 SVGIG (reference sequence). Trimming took off 0 bases at V and 9 bases at J, with 12 bases between the two ends. The CDR3 is 13 amino acids. Here the CDR3 reads CAWSVTGRSEQFF. Written as DNA, the CDR3 is TGTGCCTGGAGTGTAACAGGGAGAAGTGAGCAGTTCTTC.

This chain joins TRBV30 and TRBJ1-1; D remains ambiguous. V lost 4 bases to trimming and J lost 9 bases, with 9 bases between them. Germline V gene sequence: CDR1 GTSNPN, CDR2 SVGIG (reference sequence). This CDR3 contains 10 residues. The CDR3 spells CAWTTDKAFF. The DNA for the CDR3 is TGTGCCTGGACGACGGATAAAGCTTTCTTT.

V is TRBV29-1 and J is TRBJ2-3, with 8 positions matching TRBD2. Germline assignment: CDR1 SQVTM and CDR2 ANQGSEA. The V gene end was trimmed by 6 bases and the J gene end by 7 bases; junction bases not matched to a gene: 9. The CDR3 is made up of 13 amino acids. The DNA for the CDR3 is TGCAGCGTCAGAGCGGGAGCGGGGAATACGCAGTATTTT. As protein: CSVRAGAGNTQYF.

The genes are TRBV20-1 and TRBJ2-5; unclear D gene. The germline V gene encodes CDR1 DFQATT and CDR2 SNEGSKA (reference sequence). The CDR3 has 10 residues. The CDR3 DNA reads TGCAGAGCGTACGGGGAGACCCAGTACTTC. Translated, it gives CRAYGETQYF.

The chain carries TRBV29-1 and TRBJ2-1; 13 nucleotides agree with TRBD2. CDR1 is SQVTM and CDR2 is ANQGSEA in the germline V gene. After removal of 6 bases from V and 10 bases from J, the junction contained 9 bases not matched to a gene. The CDR3 is 14 amino acids. The CDR3 region is CSVILAGGADEQFF. The CDR3 nucleotides read TGCAGCGTAATACTAGCGGGAGGGGCGGACGAGCAGTTCTTC.

A few counts support this clone. The chain recombines TRBV11-2 with TRBJ2-1, with D perhaps matching TRBD2 (5 bases). Germline V CDR1 and CDR2: SGHAT, FQNNGV. The CDR3 is made up of 15 amino acids. Trimming stripped 1 base from V and 8 bases from J, with 15 bases between. DNA for the CDR3: TGTGCCAGCAGCTTAGTTACTAGTTTGGTCGATGAGCAGTTCTTC. This encodes CASSLVTSLVDEQFF.

The chain recombines TRBV2 with TRBJ1-5; D not resolved. V was clipped by 2 bases and J by 2 bases, with 7 bases between them. The CDR3 contains 14 residues. Germline CDR1 reads SNHLY; CDR2 reads FYNNEI. The CDR3, as DNA: TGTGCCAGCAGTGAATCGACGGGCAATCAGCCCCAGCATTTT. It is translated as CASSESTGNQPQHF.

V is TRBV9 and J is TRBJ1-2; D is uncertain. V lost 4 bases and J lost 2, with 12 bases in between. The germline V gene encodes CDR1 SGDLS and CDR2 YYNGEE. The CDR3 is 14 amino acids. CDR3 loop: CASSPWMENYGYTF. The CDR3 nucleotides are TGTGCCAGCAGCCCTTGGATGGAGAACTATGGCTACACCTTC.

About this clone itself: The sample holds other DNA sequences that translate to the same CDR3. The CDR3 coding sequence is TGTGCCAGCAGCTTAACTAGCGGGAGGGCAGATACGCAGTATTTT. Residues: CASSLTSGRADTQYF. The chain combines TRBV7-3 with TRBJ2-3, with 11 bases fitting TRBD2. Unmatched junction bases numbered 0, after V lost 0 bases and J lost 4 bases. CDR3 length: 15 amino acids. Per germline, CDR1 SGHTA and CDR2 FQGTGA.

The chain combines TRBV30 with TRBJ2-3; 10 bases fit TRBD2. CDR1 and CDR2 from the germline V gene are GTSNPN and SVGIG (reference sequence). The CDR3 covers 14 residues. Trimming removed 2 bases from V and 3 bases from J; junction bases left unmatched: 2. In nucleotides, the CDR3 is TGTGCCTGGAGTCCTAGCGGGAGAACAGATACGCAGTATTTT. Encoded protein: CAWSPSGRTDTQYF.

V and J are TRBV18 and TRBJ2-7; possible D gene TRBD1, 5 bases. The CDR3 is 14 residues long. From germline, CDR1 is KGHSH and CDR2 LQKENI. V dropped 0 bases and J dropped 2 bases, with 8 bases sitting between them. CDR3 residues: CASSPPSRAYEQYF. Written as DNA, the CDR3 is TGTGCCAGCTCACCACCGTCCAGGGCCTACGAGCAGTACTTC.

This chain links TRBV27 with TRBJ2-4; D gene uncertain. Trimming left V 6 bases short and J 8 bases short, with 11 bases between. Germline V gene sequence: CDR1 MNHEY, CDR2 SMNVEV (reference sequence). This CDR3 has 12 amino acids. The CDR3 DNA follows: TGTGCCAGCAGCTCTAGGGTTGACATTCAGTACTTC. Its translation is CASSSRVDIQYF.

This chain joins TRBV6-6 and TRBJ2-2, with D possibly being TRBD1 or TRBD2 (6 bases each). The CDR3 runs to 12 residues. V lost 8 bases to trimming and J lost 4 bases, with 8 bases between them. CDR1 and CDR2 (germline): MNHNY, SVGAGI (reference sequence). In nucleotides, the CDR3 is TGTGCCAGCGGAGGGGGCACCGGGGAGCTGTTTTTT. Translated: CASGGGTGELFF.

The gene calls are TRBV30 and TRBJ2-3; 8 nucleotides line up with TRBD2. This CDR3 is built from 19 residues. Looked up from germline, CDR1 is GTSNPN and CDR2 is SVGIG (reference sequence). J was trimmed by 4 bases and V by 0 bases; bases with no gene match: 18. The CDR3 here is CAWSVGRSAAGAVPDTQYF. For the CDR3, the DNA is TGTGCCTGGAGTGTAGGGAGGTCCGCAGCGGGAGCGGTGCCAGATACGCAGTATTTT. Filled out from reference TRBV30 and TRBJ2-3, the complete variable domain reads SQTIHQWPATLVQPVGSPLSLECTVEGTSNPNLYWYRQAAGRGLQLLFYSVGIGQISSEVPQNLSASRPQDRQFILSSKKLLLSDSGFYLCAWSVGRSAAGAVPDTQYFGPGTRLTVL.

This clone turned up a few times. This chain connects TRBV29-1 to TRBJ2-5, with 9 bases fitting TRBD2. V gave up 7 bases and J gave up 2 bases; unmatched junction bases: 11. CDR1 is SQVTM and CDR2 is ANQGSEA in the germline V gene. The length of the CDR3 is 15 residues. Here the CDR3 reads CSGRKGSGRQETQYF. For the CDR3, the DNA is TGCAGCGGACGGAAGGGGAGCGGGAGGCAAGAGACCCAGTACTTC.

This chain joins TRBV30 and TRBJ2-1; 14 bases line up with TRBD2. CDR1 is GTSNPN and CDR2 is SVGIG in the germline V gene (reference sequence). The CDR3 totals 15 residues. Losses at the gene ends were 4 bases for V and 10 bases for J; bases not matched to a gene: 9. The CDR3 DNA reads TGTGCCTGGACGGGACTAGCGGGAGTACGAAGGGAGCAGTTCTTC. Its translation: CAWTGLAGVRREQFF.

The chain recombines TRBV2 with TRBJ2-3, with 12 bases matching TRBD2. This CDR3 has 17 residues. In germline, CDR1 is SNHLY, CDR2 FYNNEI. V was pared by 6 bases and J by 7 bases, with 14 bases of the junction left unmatched. The CDR3 region has the DNA TGTGCCAGCAGCTTACAAACTAGCGGGAGGAGTGCAAATACGCAGTATTTT. This encodes CASSLQTSGRSANTQYF.

The V gene is TRBV5-1, the J gene TRBJ2-7, with 8 bases that match TRBD2. Germline trimming cut 4 bases from V and 5 bases from J; bases unmatched to any gene: 14. Per germline, CDR1 SGHRS and CDR2 YFSETQ. The CDR3 runs to 16 residues. DNA for the CDR3: TGCGCCAGCAGCCGAGGTCTCCCGGGGGGGTTTGACGAGCAGTACTTC. This gives the protein CASSRGLPGGFDEQYF.

The rearrangement uses TRBV28 and TRBJ1-1; unclear D gene. The CDR3 spans 15 residues. The germline gives CDR1 MDHEN, CDR2 SYDVKM. V was cut by 6 bases and J by 1 base, with 15 bases left in between. The CDR3 nucleotides are TGTGCCAGCAGAACGGGAGGTTCCAGGAACACTGAAGCTTTCTTT. It encodes CASRTGGSRNTEAFF.

The V call is TRBV5-6, the J call TRBJ1-1; a weak D match, TRBD1 (5 bases). Germline V gene lookup returns CDR1 SGHDT and CDR2 YYEEEE. The CDR3 runs 14 residues. The ends were cut back, 3 bases at V and 0 bases at J, with 9 bases in the middle. CDR3 loop: CASSSWGLNTEAFF. CDR3 DNA: TGTGCCAGCAGCTCCTGGGGGTTGAACACTGAAGCTTTCTTT.

There are many counts of this clone. V and J are TRBV7-9 and TRBJ2-7, with 7 positions matching TRBD1. Germline V gene lookup returns CDR1 SEHNR and CDR2 FQNEAQ (reference sequence). Trimming removed 5 bases from V and 3 bases from J; junction bases left unmatched: 10. The CDR3 totals 15 residues. The CDR3 reads CASSLLPGGNYEQYF. CDR3 coding DNA: TGTGCCAGCAGCCTTCTTCCAGGGGGAAACTACGAGCAGTACTTC.

At least ten counts were recorded for this clone. The V call is TRBV2, the J call TRBJ1-5; D uncertain. The CDR3 totals 12 residues. Trimming pared 4 bases from V and 2 bases from J, leaving 3 bases between. Germline CDR1 SNHLY, CDR2 FYNNEI. CDR3 in DNA: TGTGCCAGCAGTGCTGGCAATCAGCCCCAGCATTTT. Residues: CASSAGNQPQHF.

This clone showed up many times. This rearrangement joins TRBV28 to TRBJ2-7, with D possibly being TRBD1 (5 bases). CDR1 is MDHEN, CDR2 SYDVKM, per germline. The germline V and J ends were trimmed by 6 bases and 2 bases, with 14 bases remaining between them. The CDR3 runs 14 residues. As DNA, the CDR3 is TGTGCCAGCAGCCCCTCAGACAGACCCTACGAGCAGTACTTC. It specifies CASSPSDRPYEQYF.

The chain links TRBV29-1 to TRBJ2-5; no reliable D call. This CDR3 is built from 15 residues. Germline CDR1 is SQVTM and CDR2 is ANQGSEA. Deletions cut 3 bases from V and 2 bases from J, with 16 bases between. For the CDR3, the DNA is TGCAGCGTTGAGGGGTACTACCGGAGTCAAGAGACCCAGTACTTC. It encodes CSVEGYYRSQETQYF.

The chain uses TRBV5-1 and TRBJ2-5; the D is unclear. CDR3 length: 14 amino acids. Germline CDR1 and CDR2: SGHRS and YFSETQ. Between the trimmed V and J ends, which lost 4 bases and 1 base, there was a span of 11 bases. The CDR3 DNA sequence: TGCGCCAGCAGCCTTGGACCCGTCCAAGAGACCCAGTACTTC. Translating it yields CASSLGPVQETQYF.

The chain joins TRBV7-9 to TRBJ2-5; TRBD1 aligns across 9 bases. CDR1 is SEHNR, CDR2 FQNEAQ, per germline (reference sequence). The ends lost 4 bases at V and 5 bases at J; junction bases unmatched: 5. This CDR3 contains 14 residues. CDR3 sequence (DNA): TGTGCCAGCAGCTGGGGACAGGGTGGGGAGACCCAGTACTTC. Its protein product is CASSWGQGGETQYF.

CDR3 sequence: CANYRPAHEQYF. CDR3 nucleotides: TGTGCCAACTACCGGCCCGCTCACGAGCAGTACTTC. V usage is TRBV27 and J usage is TRBJ2-7, with D uncertain. This CDR3 is 12 amino acids long. Trimming left V 10 bases short and J 5 bases short, with 15 bases between. Germline CDR1 MNHEY, CDR2 SMNVEV (reference sequence).

This chain links TRBV29-1 with TRBJ2-7, with 7 nucleotides matching TRBD1. After removal of 6 bases from V and 3 bases from J, the junction contained 8 bases not matched to a gene. Germline lookup yields CDR1 SQVTM and CDR2 ANQGSEA. This CDR3 has 13 amino acids. CDR3 coding DNA: TGCAGCGTCGAGGGGGCAGGGAACTACGAGCAGTACTTC. Amino acid sequence: CSVEGAGNYEQYF.